The next 30 T cell receptor beta chains were all read from a single sample in a study of blood T cell repertoires in COVID-19. Measured with immunoSEQ multiplex PCR; TCRdb has only the in-frame clones, and not every one. The sample holds 150,000 to 200,000 clones, around 73% seen once. The sample consisted of PBMCs or T cells enriched from blood (not recorded which). The receptors shown here come from a woman in her forties or fifties who had recovered from COVID-19.

Concerning this clone: Other DNA sequences in this sample translate to the same CDR3. The chain joins TRBV11-3 to TRBJ2-1; D is unresolved. Trimming cost V 6 bases and J 0 bases, with 6 bases left between them. Germline V gives CDR1 SGHNT, CDR2 YENEEA. There are 13 residues in the CDR3. The CDR3: CASSPSSYNEQFF. For the CDR3, the DNA is TGTGCCAGCAGTCCTAGCTCCTACAATGAGCAGTTCTTC.

The chain carries TRBV6-5 and TRBJ1-1, with a weak D call TRBD1 (6 bases). Trimming stripped 6 bases from V and 6 bases from J, with 14 bases between. This CDR3 spans 13 amino acids. Per the germline V gene, CDR1 is MNHEY and CDR2 is SVGAGI. Written as DNA, the CDR3 is TGTGCCAGCAGGGACAGTTACTTCTCTGAAGCTTTCTTT. Translated, it gives CASRDSYFSEAFF.

This clone was recorded a few times. V is TRBV7-8 and J is TRBJ2-7; 16 bases line up with TRBD2. The junction had 10 bases not matched to a gene; V was cut back by 5 bases and J by 3 bases. Germline-derived CDR1 and CDR2 are SGHVS and FQNEAQ. This CDR3 contains 18 residues. Here the CDR3 reads CASSRGLAGGPFYYEQYF. CDR3 in DNA: TGTGCCAGCAGCCGGGGACTAGCGGGAGGGCCCTTCTACTACGAGCAGTACTTC.

This chain uses TRBV6-5 with TRBJ1-2; the match to TRBD1 covers 9 bases. Germline values: CDR1 MNHEY, CDR2 SVGAGI. The CDR3 is made up of 15 amino acids. V was clipped by 2 bases and J by 8 bases; unmatched bases: 9. CDR3 residues: CASSYRDRDSGGYTF. The CDR3 coding sequence is TGTGCCAGCAGTTACAGGGACAGGGATTCGGGCGGCTACACCTTC.

The CDR3 DNA reads TGTGCCAGCAGTTTACAACAGGGAAACTATGGCTACACCTTC. Translated, it gives CASSLQQGNYGYTF. V usage is TRBV27 and J usage is TRBJ1-2; weak D call: TRBD1 (6 bases). The V end lost 2 bases, the J end lost 2 bases, and 9 bases lay between the germline ends. The CDR3 loop spans 14 amino acids. CDR1 and CDR2 (germline): MNHEY, SMNVEV (reference sequence).

The V gene is TRBV29-1, the J gene TRBJ1-2; possibly TRBD1 for D (5 bases). This CDR3 region has 15 residues. V lost 7 bases to trimming and J lost 2 bases, with 20 bases between them. The germline CDR1 and CDR2 sequences are SQVTM and ANQGSEA. The CDR3 nucleotides are TGCAGCGCCGACGGAGGAGGGGCCCCGAACTATGGCTACACCTTC. Translating gives CSADGGGAPNYGYTF.

This clone was counted once. The V gene is TRBV6-1, the J gene TRBJ1-2, with a weak D call TRBD1 (5 bases). The CDR3 extends over 15 amino acids. V was cut by 3 bases and J by 5 bases, with 16 bases left in between. Germline V CDR1 and CDR2: MNHNS, SASEGT. Here the CDR3 DNA reads TGTGCCAGCAGTGAGTCTCCCGACAGAAGATATGGCTACACCTTC. Protein: CASSESPDRRYGYTF.

The chain employs TRBV19 and TRBJ2-2, with no clear D. The germline CDR1 and CDR2 sequences are LNHDA and SQIVND (reference sequence). CDR3 length equals 12 residues. V was clipped by 3 bases and J by 3 bases, with 2 bases between them. The CDR3 sequence is CASSIYTGELFF. CDR3 sequence (DNA): TGTGCCAGTAGTATCTACACCGGGGAGCTGTTTTTT.

The chain is built from TRBV6-2 or TRBV6-3 and TRBJ2-5; possibly TRBD2 for D (6 bases). The CDR3 has 13 residues. With 4 bases removed from V and 9 bases from J, the gap between germline ends came to 15 bases. Germline V gene sequence: CDR1 MNHEY, CDR2 SVGEGT. CDR3 amino acids: CASSFGSLGAQYF. CDR3 nucleotide sequence: TGTGCCAGCAGTTTCGGGAGCCTAGGGGCCCAGTACTTC.

This clone was counted many times. V usage is TRBV6-6 and J usage is TRBJ2-2; possibly TRBD1 for D (6 bases). V lost 10 bases and J 2 bases, leaving 11 bases between the germline ends. CDR1 MNHNY and CDR2 SVGAGI come from the germline V gene (reference sequence). CDR3 length equals 13 residues. The CDR3 DNA is TGTGCCACCAAGGACAGAAACACCGGGGAGCTGTTTTTT. Its protein product is CATKDRNTGELFF.

This clone turned up a few times. The chain has TRBV10-3 and TRBJ1-5; no definite D call. Trimming removed 0 bases from V and 4 bases from J, with 13 bases in between. This CDR3 comprises 16 residues. Germline V gene data show CDR1 as ENHRY and CDR2 as SYGVKD. DNA of the CDR3: TGTGCCATCAGTGAGTCGTCCCCCGCGGATAATCAGCCCCAGCATTTT. It specifies CAISESSPADNQPQHF.

The rearrangement uses TRBV30 and TRBJ2-1; TRBD2 might be the D (6 bases). The V end lost 5 bases, the J end lost 0 bases, and 20 bases lay between the germline ends. CDR3 length equals 17 residues. The germline V gene has CDR1 GTSNPN and CDR2 SVGIG (reference sequence). The CDR3 nucleotides read TGTGCCTGGGAAGGCCCAGCGGTCGGGAGCTCCTACAATGAGCAGTTCTTC. This encodes CAWEGPAVGSSYNEQFF.

In this sample, this clone turned up once. The V call is TRBV6-2 or TRBV6-3, the J call TRBJ2-5; 14 nucleotides align to TRBD2. The CDR3 is 18 residues long. Germline V gene data show CDR1 as MNHEY and CDR2 as SVGEGT. With V trimmed by 3 bases and J by 2 bases, 8 bases remained unmatched. CDR3 amino acids: CASSYLGLAGGGQETQYF. The CDR3 DNA reads as TGTGCCAGCAGTTATCTTGGACTAGCGGGAGGAGGACAAGAGACCCAGTACTTC.

The V gene is TRBV11-1, the J gene TRBJ1-1, with 8 positions matching TRBD1. The CDR3 has 15 amino acids. The germline CDR1 and CDR2 sequences are SGHAT and FQDESV (reference sequence). The V gene end was trimmed by 5 bases and the J gene end by 2 bases; junction bases not matched to a gene: 7. Here the CDR3 DNA reads TGTGCCAGCAGCCGCGCCAGGGGGCTCAACACTGAAGCTTTCTTT. Protein: CASSRARGLNTEAFF.

The chain links TRBV14 to TRBJ2-1, with 15 positions matching TRBD2. The germline V gene has CDR1 SGHDN and CDR2 FVKESK. The CDR3 sequence is 22 residues long. V trimming: 4 bases; J trimming: 9 bases; junction bases outside the gene matches: 25. The CDR3 protein is CASSPRTGTGERTSGREAEQFF. The CDR3 bases are TGTGCCAGCAGCCCCCGAACCGGGACAGGGGAGAGGACTAGCGGGAGGGAGGCTGAGCAGTTCTTC. Variable domain in full (rest from reference TRBV14 and TRBJ2-1): EAGVTQFPSHSVIEKGQTVTLRCDPISGHDNLYWYRRVMGKEIKFLLHFVKESKQDESGMPNNRFLAERTGGTYSTLKVQPAELEDSGVYFCASSPRTGTGERTSGREAEQFFGPGTRLTVL.

Here the CDR3 reads CASSLAGQVSAFF. In nucleotides, the CDR3 is TGTGCCAGCAGCTTAGCCGGACAGGTGAGCGCTTTCTTT. The genes are TRBV11-2 and TRBJ1-1, with 7 bases aligning to TRBD1. The CDR3 has 13 residues. V gave up 1 base and J gave up 11 bases; unmatched junction bases: 7. CDR1 is SGHAT, CDR2 FQNNGV, per germline. Combining the CDR3 with reference TRBV11-2 and TRBJ1-1 gives the whole variable domain EAGVAQSPRYKIIEKRQSVAFWCNPISGHATLYWYQQILGQGPKLLIQFQNNGVVDDSQLPKDRFSAERLKGVDSTLKIQPAKLEDSAVYLCASSLAGQVSAFFGQGTRLTVV.

This clone was recorded once. The chain joins TRBV5-1 to TRBJ2-3; D not certain. Trimming cost V 3 bases and J 0 bases, with 5 bases left between them. The CDR3 extends over 13 amino acids. From germline, CDR1 is SGHRS and CDR2 YFSETQ. In DNA, the CDR3 is TGCGCCAGCAGCTCCCTTAGCACAGATACGCAGTATTTT. Translation gives CASSSLSTDTQYF.

The chain links TRBV6-5 to TRBJ2-7, with 10 bases fitting TRBD1. Germline loops: CDR1 MNHEY, CDR2 SVGAGI. The trim removed 6 bases at V and 5 bases at J, leaving 10 bases unmatched. This CDR3 has 15 residues. This chain's CDR3 is CASRAGTGVSHEQYF. The CDR3 nucleotides read TGTGCCAGCAGGGCCGGGACAGGGGTTTCCCACGAGCAGTACTTC.

The rearrangement uses TRBV3-1 (or the pseudogene TRBV3-2) and TRBJ2-7; 9 bases are a match to TRBD2. The CDR3 spans 15 residues. The V gene end was trimmed by 1 base and the J gene end by 7 bases; junction bases not matched to a gene: 8. Per the germline V gene, CDR1 is LGHDT and CDR2 is YNNKEL (reference sequence). CDR3 nucleotides: TGTGCCAGCAGCCAAGTAGGCGGGAGGGCGACTGAGCAGTACTTC. Protein: CASSQVGGRATEQYF.

This clone was detected only a few times. This rearrangement joins TRBV2 to TRBJ2-5; 13 bases agree with TRBD2. The CDR3 totals 17 residues. The V gene end was trimmed by 6 bases and the J gene end by 4 bases; junction bases not matched to a gene: 11. Per germline, CDR1 SNHLY and CDR2 FYNNEI. DNA for the CDR3: TGTGCCAGCAGGCAGGGACTAGCGGGAAAGGGTGGAGAGACCCAGTACTTC. This codes for CASRQGLAGKGGETQYF.

This clone has only one observation. The genes are TRBV19 and TRBJ2-2; D perhaps matches TRBD2 (5 bases). The CDR3 runs 16 residues. V was shortened by 6 bases and J by 5 bases, with 19 bases between the two germline ends. Per germline, CDR1 LNHDA and CDR2 SQIVND (reference sequence). DNA for the CDR3: TGTGCCAGTAGGCCCGTCGGAGGCGATGGGACCGGGGAGCTGTTTTTT. Its translation: CASRPVGGDGTGELFF.

V is TRBV13 and J is TRBJ2-2; no reliable D call. V shed 5 bases and J shed 3 bases, with 7 bases lying between them. Germline CDR1 PRHDT, CDR2 FYEKMQ (reference sequence). The CDR3 runs to 13 residues. This CDR3 reads CASSPPDTGELFF. In DNA, the CDR3 is TGTGCCAGCAGCCCTCCCGACACCGGGGAGCTGTTTTTT. Looking up the rest from reference TRBV13 and TRBJ2-2 gives the full variable domain: AAGVIQSPRHLIKEKRETATLKCYPIPRHDTVYWYQQGPGQDPQFLISFYEKMQSDKGSIPDRFSAQQFSDYHSELNMSSLELGDSALYFCASSPPDTGELFFGEGSRLTVL.

This chain connects TRBV11-2 to TRBJ1-5; D ambiguous. Germline V gene lookup returns CDR1 SGHAT and CDR2 FQNNGV. V lost 5 bases, J lost 1 base, and 9 bases lay in between. This CDR3 contains 14 residues. Written as DNA, the CDR3 is TGTGCCAGCAGCCCGACACACAGCAATCAGCCCCAGCATTTT. Translating gives CASSPTHSNQPQHF.

V and J are TRBV7-8 and TRBJ1-5; 10 positions agree with TRBD1. CDR3 length equals 14 residues. Germline V lookup: CDR1 SGHVS, CDR2 FQNEAQ. V trimming: 4 bases; J trimming: 6 bases; junction bases outside the gene matches: 3. The CDR3 nucleotides are TGTGCCAGCAGCTGGGACAGGGGCGGTCAGCCCCAGCATTTT. Amino acids: CASSWDRGGQPQHF.

CDR3 DNA sequence: TGTGCCAGTAGTATCGGTGGTCCTGGAAACACCATATATTTT. This translates into CASSIGGPGNTIYF. V gene TRBV19 combines with J gene TRBJ1-3; D gene ambiguous. Germline V gives CDR1 LNHDA, CDR2 SQIVND (reference sequence). The V gene lost 3 bases and the J gene lost 2 bases, with 8 bases spanning the gap. This CDR3 contains 14 residues.

The chain carries TRBV28 and TRBJ2-1; tentative D call: TRBD2 (5 bases). Germline-derived CDR1 and CDR2 are MDHEN and SYDVKM. V gave up 5 bases and J gave up 7 bases, with 18 bases separating them. This CDR3 contains 15 residues. The CDR3 region is CASSPSTPGSNEQFF. The CDR3 DNA reads TGTGCCAGCAGTCCATCAACCCCGGGGAGTAATGAGCAGTTCTTC.

The chain uses TRBV19 and TRBJ2-7; 10 bases fit TRBD2. Looked up from germline, CDR1 is LNHDA and CDR2 is SQIVND (reference sequence). After removal of 2 bases from V and 6 bases from J, the junction contained 7 bases not matched to a gene. The CDR3 is made up of 15 amino acids. The CDR3 sequence: CASSIQLAGEREQYF. DNA for the CDR3: TGTGCCAGTAGTATACAGCTAGCGGGAGAACGCGAGCAGTACTTC.

V is TRBV5-1 and J is TRBJ2-5; 9 nucleotides line up with TRBD1. This CDR3 is 14 amino acids long. Trimming cost V 4 bases and J 5 bases; bases outside gene matches: 6. Germline V gene data show CDR1 as SGHRS and CDR2 as YFSETQ. The CDR3, as DNA: TGCGCCAGCAGCCACGGACAGGGGTCGGAGACCCAGTACTTC. Protein sequence: CASSHGQGSETQYF.

This chain joins TRBV24-1 and TRBJ1-2, with 8 bases fitting TRBD1. The V and J ends lost 3 bases and 7 bases, in that order; junction bases with no gene match: 9. The germline V gene has CDR1 KGHDR and CDR2 SFDVKD. There are 15 residues in the CDR3. Here the CDR3 reads CATSDKTGGSFGYTF. For the CDR3, the DNA is TGTGCCACCAGTGATAAAACAGGGGGATCGTTTGGCTACACCTTC.

The chain links TRBV19 to TRBJ2-7; 9 bases fit TRBD2. Germline trimming cut 3 bases from V and 4 bases from J; bases unmatched to any gene: 4. Germline CDR1 LNHDA, CDR2 SQIVND (reference sequence). The CDR3 has 14 amino acids. The CDR3 DNA follows: TGTGCCAGTAGTATGGGCGGGAGGGCGTACGAGCAGTACTTC. Translated, it gives CASSMGGRAYEQYF.